The clone carrying this TCR beta chain was picked up many times. Its matching antigen is unknown. The sample originates from a study of response to subunit inactivated influenza vaccine. Findings of the study overall: A suggestion made by the authors is that each seasonal influenza vaccination recruits few new T cells.

CDR3 length: 13 amino acids. The germline CDR1 and CDR2 sequences are DFQATT and SNEGSKA (reference sequence). Trimming shortened V by 0 bases and J by 4 bases, and 9 bases separated the two germline ends. TCRdb re-analysed the RT-PCR reads in MiXCR, keeping a single row per CDR3 protein. The data hold approximately 520,000 distinct CDR3 sequences, with about 15% observed a single time. The sequenced sample was CD4+ T cells sorted from PBMCs, obtained about 24 months after vaccination. V is TRBV20-1 and J is TRBJ2-5; D unclear. This receptor was identified in a man between 50 and 70 years old who received an inactivated influenza vaccine. CDR3 residues: CSARDPLIETQYF. In DNA, the CDR3 is TGCAGTGCTAGAGACCCTCTTATAGAGACCCAGTACTTC.